Below, 26 T cell receptor beta chains from the same sample are listed, as sequenced in a study of cytomegalovirus exposure and HLA in healthy donors. A multiplex PCR was run with 60 Vbeta primers and 13 Jbeta primers. The repertoire was sequenced with immunoSEQ multiplex PCR; TCRdb's copy has only in-frame clones and lacks some. The table records approximately 110,000 clones, about 70% of them present only once. The sample consisted of PBMCs. The receptors originated from a man in his forties or fifties in good health and CMV-seropositive.

The chain joins TRBV5-5 to TRBJ2-6; D gene uncertain. Germline CDR1 reads SGHKS; CDR2 reads YYEKEE (reference sequence). The V end lost 2 bases, the J end lost 0 bases, and 6 bases lay between the germline ends. The CDR3 is 15 residues long. The CDR3 loop reads CASSFSVSGANVLTF. In nucleotides, the CDR3 is TGTGCCAGCAGCTTCTCAGTCTCTGGGGCCAACGTCCTGACTTTC.

V usage is TRBV6-5 and J usage is TRBJ1-5; weak D call: TRBD1 (6 bases). V was cut by 4 bases and J by 3 bases, with 7 bases left in between. The CDR3 totals 13 residues. Germline loops: CDR1 MNHEY, CDR2 SVGAGI. DNA for the CDR3: TGTGCCAGCAGTTGGGGGCACAATCAGCCCCAGCATTTT. Translation: CASSWGHNQPQHF.

The genes are TRBV10-1 and TRBJ2-3; 11 nucleotides line up with TRBD2. After removal of 0 bases from V and 6 bases from J, the junction contained 5 bases not matched to a gene. The CDR3 length is 16 residues. Germline V gene sequence: CDR1 WNHNN, CDR2 SYGVQD (reference sequence). CDR3: CASSESLAGGEDTQYF. Here the CDR3 DNA reads TGCGCCAGCAGTGAGTCTTTAGCGGGAGGGGAGGATACGCAGTATTTT.

The count of this clone is one. The chain combines TRBV2 with TRBJ1-6; D not resolved. The CDR3 runs to 13 residues. Germline V gene data show CDR1 as SNHLY and CDR2 as FYNNEI. The germline V and J ends were trimmed by 4 bases and 7 bases, with 8 bases remaining between them. The CDR3: CASSGHVNSPLHF. The CDR3 coding sequence is TGTGCCAGCAGTGGACATGTCAATTCACCCCTCCACTTT. Using reference TRBV2 and TRBJ1-6 for the parts outside the CDR3, the full variable domain is EPEVTQTPSHQVTQMGQEVILRCVPISNHLYFYWYRQILGQKVEFLVSFYNNEISEKSEIFDDQFSVERPDGSNFTLKIRSTKLEDSAMYFCASSGHVNSPLHFGNGTRLTVT.

This sequence joins TRBV5-1 and TRBJ2-1; TRBD2 matches 16 bases. This CDR3 is 22 amino acids long. V gave up 4 bases and J gave up 7 bases; unmatched junction bases: 23. CDR1 and CDR2 from the germline V gene are SGHRS and YFSETQ. The CDR3 region is CASSGDLAPRMGTSGRENEQFF. The CDR3, as DNA: TGCGCCAGCAGCGGGGACCTCGCCCCTCGGATGGGGACTAGCGGGAGGGAAAATGAGCAGTTCTTC.

The J gene is TRBJ2-1, the V gene TRBV5-4, with D possibly being TRBD2 (6 bases). Germline lookup yields CDR1 SGHNT and CDR2 YYREEE (reference sequence). The V and J ends lost 0 bases and 4 bases respectively, with 14 bases between them. The CDR3 has 16 residues. The DNA of the CDR3 is TGTGCCAGCAGCTTGGCGGTGAGTCTAGCGTACAATGAGCAGTTCTTC. This sequence encodes CASSLAVSLAYNEQFF.

V gene TRBV5-6 combines with J gene TRBJ1-6, with D uncertain. The CDR3 is made up of 17 amino acids. The germline V gene has CDR1 SGHDT and CDR2 YYEEEE. Trimming took off 4 bases at V and 3 bases at J, with 17 bases between the two ends. CDR3: CASSPDAGRGYNSPLHF. Here the CDR3 DNA reads TGTGCCAGCAGCCCGGACGCTGGACGGGGCTATAATTCACCCCTCCACTTT.

This clone was seen a handful of times. The chain carries TRBV6-5 and TRBJ2-7; a weak D match, TRBD1 (5 bases). V lost 4 bases and J lost 0, with 16 bases in between. There are 16 residues in the CDR3. Germline-derived CDR1 and CDR2 are MNHEY and SVGAGI. CDR3 in amino acids: CASSFRDSPGSYEQYF. CDR3 sequence (DNA): TGTGCCAGCAGTTTCCGTGACAGCCCTGGCTCCTACGAGCAGTACTTC.

The chain carries TRBV4-1 and TRBJ2-1; 12 nucleotides line up with TRBD2. V lost 1 base to trimming and J lost 15 bases; unmatched junction nucleotides: 7. The germline gives CDR1 MGHRA, CDR2 YSYEKL. This CDR3 contains 14 residues. The CDR3 sequence: CASSQATSGRELFF. CDR3 DNA: TGCGCCAGCAGCCAAGCGACTAGCGGGAGAGAACTGTTCTTC.

This chain joins TRBV7-3 and TRBJ2-1; no firm D call. This CDR3 has 9 amino acids. Between the trimmed V and J ends, which lost 8 bases and 10 bases, there was a span of 6 bases. Germline loops: CDR1 SGHTA, CDR2 FQGTGA. The CDR3 region has the DNA TGTGCCAGCCACCTAGAGCAGTTCTTC. Translated: CASHLEQFF.

The V call is TRBV10-3, the J call TRBJ2-7, with 9 bases lining up with TRBD1. CDR3 length equals 13 residues. From germline, CDR1 is ENHRY and CDR2 SYGVKD. The J segment lost 2 bases and the V segment lost 6 bases, leaving 2 bases of the junction unmatched. The CDR3 coding sequence is TGTGCCATCAGAAGGGACAGGGCCTACGAGCAGTACTTC. Its protein product is CAIRRDRAYEQYF.

This clone was detected a few times. The rearrangement joins TRBV5-5 to TRBJ1-1, with 8 bases that match TRBD1. The CDR3 is 15 residues long. The ends lost 0 bases at V and 1 base at J; junction bases unmatched: 2. CDR1 and CDR2 (germline): SGHKS, YYEKEE (reference sequence). CDR3 coding DNA: TGTGCCAGCAGCTTGGAAGGACAGGGGAACACTGAAGCTTTCTTT. Amino acids: CASSLEGQGNTEAFF. Full variable domain (missing parts from reference TRBV5-5 and TRBJ1-1): DAGVTQSPTHLIKTRGQQVTLRCSPISGHKSVSWYQQVLGQGPQFIFQYYEKEERGRGNFPDRFSARQFPNYSSELNVNALLLGDSALYLCASSLEGQGNTEAFFGQGTRLTVV.

The chain has TRBV5-1 and TRBJ2-3; D unclear. Germline-derived CDR1 and CDR2 are SGHRS and YFSETQ. With 0 bases removed from V and 0 bases from J, the gap between germline ends came to 5 bases. CDR3 size: 14 residues. The CDR3 DNA sequence: TGCGCCAGCAGCTTGGTCGTCAGCACAGATACGCAGTATTTT. Translated, it gives CASSLVVSTDTQYF.

This chain connects TRBV19 to TRBJ1-1, with TRBD1 matching over 8 bases. V dropped 6 bases and J dropped 5; count of bases not matched to a gene: 5. The CDR3 consists of 13 residues. Germline values: CDR1 LNHDA, CDR2 SQIVND (reference sequence). The CDR3 spells CASRPGGRTEAFF. The CDR3 DNA follows: TGTGCCAGTAGGCCAGGGGGCCGGACTGAAGCTTTCTTT.

This clone was recorded once. The chain carries TRBV18 and TRBJ1-2, with 7 bases matching TRBD1. Germline CDR1 is KGHSH and CDR2 is LQKENI. CDR3 length equals 14 residues. With V trimmed by 6 bases and J by 6 bases, 10 bases remained unmatched. CDR3 DNA: TGTGCCAGCTCCAGAACAGACAGGGAAAATGGCTACACCTTC. Amino acid sequence: CASSRTDRENGYTF.

The V call is TRBV19, the J call TRBJ2-5, with 7 bases aligning to TRBD1. The J call could be wrong; TRBJ2-7 is a better fit for the DNA end. This CDR3 region has 17 residues. The germline V gene encodes CDR1 LNHDA and CDR2 SQIVND (reference sequence). DNA for the CDR3: TGTGCCAGTAGTATCTCCTTGAGGACAGGTTCGACCTACGAGCAGTACTTC. Protein product: CASSISLRTGSTYEQYF.

This chain links TRBV2 with TRBJ2-5, with D uncertain. V was cut by 4 bases and J by 5 bases, with 8 bases left in between. This CDR3 region has 12 residues. Germline-derived CDR1 and CDR2 are SNHLY and FYNNEI. DNA for the CDR3: TGTGCCAGCAGTGTCTCCGGGGAGACCCAGTACTTC. This gives the protein CASSVSGETQYF.

The chain carries TRBV9 and TRBJ2-3; 10 nucleotides line up with TRBD2. CDR1 and CDR2 (germline): SGDLS, YYNGEE. Trimming removed 0 bases from V and 3 bases from J; junction bases left unmatched: 13. This CDR3 region has 19 residues. The CDR3 spells CASSVATGASGRGTDTQYF. The CDR3 nucleotides read TGTGCCAGCAGCGTAGCTACCGGGGCTAGCGGGAGAGGTACAGATACGCAGTATTTT.

The genes are TRBV12-5 and TRBJ1-2, with 8 nucleotides matching TRBD1. Germline V gene data show CDR1 as LGHNT and CDR2 as FRNRAP. This CDR3 contains 17 residues. The ends lost 0 bases at V and 8 bases at J; junction bases unmatched: 14. CDR3 sequence reads: CASGLVTGDPPRGGYTF. Written as DNA, the CDR3 is TGTGCTAGTGGTTTGGTGACAGGGGATCCCCCCCGAGGAGGCTACACCTTC.

The chain couples TRBV2 to TRBJ1-1; no reliable D call. The CDR3 loop spans 12 amino acids. In germline, CDR1 is SNHLY, CDR2 FYNNEI. V lost 7 bases, J lost 3 bases, and 9 bases lay in between. CDR3 amino acids: CASKPRDTEAFF. CDR3 bases: TGTGCCAGCAAGCCCCGGGACACTGAAGCTTTCTTT.

The gene calls are TRBV5-1 and TRBJ1-1, with 9 bases fitting TRBD1. The V gene end was trimmed by 4 bases and the J gene end by 4 bases; junction bases not matched to a gene: 5. CDR3 length: 14 amino acids. Germline loops: CDR1 SGHRS, CDR2 YFSETQ. CDR3 in amino acids: CASSPDRGSTEAFF. CDR3 nucleotide sequence: TGCGCCAGCAGCCCGGACAGGGGTTCCACTGAAGCTTTCTTT. The full variable domain, with the rest looked up from reference TRBV5-1 and TRBJ1-1, is KAGVTQTPRYLIKTRGQQVTLSCSPISGHRSVSWYQQTPGQGLQFLFEYFSETQRNKGNFPGRFSGRQFSNSRSEMNVSTLELGDSALYLCASSPDRGSTEAFFGQGTRLTVV.

The chain is built from TRBV5-6 and TRBJ2-7; 14 nucleotides line up with TRBD2. The CDR3 has 16 residues. Germline V gene lookup returns CDR1 SGHDT and CDR2 YYEEEE. The V and J ends lost 6 bases and 3 bases, in that order; junction bases with no gene match: 8. The CDR3: CASTRPGTSGGYEQYF. The CDR3 DNA sequence: TGTGCCAGCACCCGCCCCGGGACTAGCGGGGGCTACGAGCAGTACTTC.

J is TRBJ1-5 and V is TRBV19; D remains unclear. The ends were cut back, 1 base at V and 3 bases at J, with 10 bases in the middle. Germline loops: CDR1 LNHDA, CDR2 SQIVND (reference sequence). This CDR3 has 15 residues. The DNA for the CDR3 is TGTGCCAGTAGTATAGCCCCCAGGATCAATCAGCCCCAGCATTTT. Its translation is CASSIAPRINQPQHF.

The chain joins TRBV18 to TRBJ2-7; TRBD2 is a possible D gene (6 bases). Trimming cost V 1 base and J 5 bases, with 15 bases left between them. The CDR3 sequence is 15 residues long. Germline CDR1 and CDR2: KGHSH and LQKENI. The DNA for the CDR3 is TGTGCCAGCTCACCACGGAGGGGACGGCCTGACGAGCAGTACTTC. Protein sequence: CASSPRRGRPDEQYF.

J is TRBJ1-5 and V is TRBV5-5; D not certain. The CDR3 extends over 12 amino acids. With 2 bases removed from V and 5 bases from J, the gap between germline ends came to 5 bases. The germline gives CDR1 SGHKS, CDR2 YYEKEE (reference sequence). As DNA, the CDR3 is TGTGCCAGCAGCTTTTCCGATCAGCCCCAGCATTTT. Its protein is CASSFSDQPQHF.

This rearrangement joins TRBV5-1 to TRBJ2-5, with 14 bases that match TRBD2. Gene TRBJ2-7 matches the end of the DNA better, so the J call may be wrong. The CDR3 runs to 17 residues. Germline CDR1 reads SGHRS; CDR2 reads YFSETQ. In DNA form, the CDR3 reads TGCGCCAGCAGCATTGGGACTAGCGGGAGACCCACGTACGAGCAGTACTTC. Residues: CASSIGTSGRPTYEQYF.